These 13 T cell receptor beta chains were all obtained from the same sample, sequenced in a study of T-cell reconstitution after alpha-beta-depleted transplantation in children. Preparation of the TCRbeta library used unique molecular identifiers. Via MiXCR, TCRdb re-called the PCR reads, giving one row per CDR3 protein. The table lists roughly 100,000 distinct CDR3 sequences, roughly 8% of them singletons. The sample in question was PBMCs from the stem cell graft donor, obtained from the stem cell graft. The receptors originated from a human donor who donated a stem cell graft to a child with congenital amegakaryocytic thrombocytopenia.

This clonotype was found many times. The chain combines TRBV5-1 with TRBJ1-2; tentatively, D is TRBD1 (6 bases). Germline V gives CDR1 SGHRS, CDR2 YFSETQ. V was trimmed by 0 bases and J by 2 bases, leaving 11 bases between them. This CDR3 region has 15 residues. The CDR3 DNA sequence: TGCGCCAGCAGCTTGGGTCAGGGGATGAACTATGGCTACACCTTC. Protein sequence: CASSLGQGMNYGYTF.

This clonotype has a count of ten or more. This chain connects TRBV15 to TRBJ2-3; D tentatively fits TRBD1 or TRBD2 (5 bases each). CDR1 and CDR2 (germline): LNHNV, YYDKDF (reference sequence). V dropped 5 bases and J dropped 4 bases, with 19 bases sitting between them. The CDR3 contains 16 residues. The CDR3 DNA reads as TGTGCCACCAGCTTGAGGGGTGGGCTAGGTGCAGATACGCAGTATTTT. Translation: CATSLRGGLGADTQYF.

This clonotype was counted at least ten times. J is TRBJ2-7 and V is TRBV7-2; 8 bases agree with TRBD2. The V gene end was trimmed by 2 bases and the J gene end by 1 base; junction bases not matched to a gene: 4. In germline, CDR1 is SGHTA, CDR2 FQGNSA. CDR3 length equals 15 residues. CDR3 amino acids: CASSLSGRSSYEQYF. CDR3 coding DNA: TGTGCCAGCAGCTTAAGCGGGAGAAGTTCCTACGAGCAGTACTTC.

This clonotype has at least ten counts. The chain employs TRBV6-2 or TRBV6-3 and TRBJ2-5, with D possibly being TRBD1 (5 bases). The CDR3 has 13 residues. Looked up from germline, CDR1 is MNHEY and CDR2 is SVGEGT. V lost 5 bases, J lost 4 bases, and 11 bases lay in between. The CDR3 bases are TGTGCCAGCAGTCCCCCAGGGCGAGAGACCCAGTACTTC. It codes for CASSPPGRETQYF.

This clonotype was recorded many times. V usage is TRBV7-2 and J usage is TRBJ2-5; D is ambiguous. V lost 5 bases and J 5 bases, leaving 15 bases between the germline ends. Germline-derived CDR1 and CDR2 are SGHTA and FQGNSA. The CDR3 runs to 14 residues. This CDR3 is CASSPLFGQETQYF. The CDR3 DNA reads as TGTGCCAGCAGCCCTTTGTTTGGTCAGGAGACCCAGTACTTC.

The rearrangement uses TRBV20-1 and TRBJ2-4; possibly TRBD1 for D (6 bases). The CDR3 loop spans 17 amino acids. Germline V CDR1 and CDR2: DFQATT, SNEGSKA (reference sequence). This CDR3 is CCADPGHTGIAKNIQYF. CDR3 nucleotide sequence: TGCTGCGCTGACCCGGGACACACTGGAATAGCCAAAAACATTCAGTACTTC.

This clonotype was observed at least ten times. The chain has TRBV5-5 and TRBJ1-4; D possibly corresponds to TRBD1 (5 bases). This CDR3 comprises 15 residues. Germline lookup yields CDR1 SGHKS and CDR2 YYEKEE (reference sequence). Trimming removed 0 bases from V and 5 bases from J, with 11 bases in between. The CDR3 bases are TGTGCCAGCAGCTTGGTGCAGGGCCTGAATGAAAAACTGTTTTTT. This sequence encodes CASSLVQGLNEKLFF.

This clonotype was recorded many times. The genes are TRBV12-3 or TRBV12-4 and TRBJ2-2; tentative D call: TRBD2 (6 bases). Trimming took off 2 bases at V and 0 bases at J, with 13 bases between the two ends. The CDR3 contains 17 residues. This CDR3 reads CASSLSGLFPNTGELFF. The CDR3, as DNA: TGTGCCAGCAGTTTATCGGGACTGTTCCCGAACACCGGGGAGCTGTTTTTT.

This clonotype came up a few times. The V gene is TRBV14, the J gene TRBJ2-7, with 8 bases matching TRBD1. With 2 bases clipped from V and 2 bases from J, the junction kept 17 bases outside the gene matches. Germline CDR1 is SGHDN and CDR2 is FVKESK. This CDR3 region has 19 residues. CDR3 in amino acids: CASSQSEFAVGTGPYEQYF. The CDR3 DNA sequence: TGTGCCAGCAGCCAAAGTGAGTTTGCGGTTGGGACAGGACCCTACGAGCAGTACTTC.

Only a few counts were recorded for this clonotype. The chain recombines TRBV5-1 with TRBJ2-3; TRBD1 matches at 8 bases. This CDR3 has 14 amino acids. Trimming took 5 bases from V and 11 from J; bases not matched to a gene: 13. Germline CDR1 SGHRS, CDR2 YFSETQ. CDR3 residues: CASSPGTGERRQYF. The CDR3 DNA is TGCGCCAGCAGTCCCGGGACAGGAGAAAGGAGGCAGTATTTT.

Many counts were recorded for this clonotype. CDR3 nucleotide sequence: TGTGCCAGCAGTTTATCGACGCCTGGCGAGCAGTACTTC. Protein: CASSLSTPGEQYF. The V gene is TRBV27, the J gene TRBJ2-7; unclear D gene. Trimming stripped 0 bases from V and 6 bases from J, with 9 bases between. This CDR3 contains 13 residues. Germline CDR1 MNHEY, CDR2 SMNVEV (reference sequence).

This clonotype occurred many times. This chain connects TRBV15 to TRBJ2-7; the match to TRBD1 covers 7 bases. The CDR3 spans 16 residues. V shed 3 bases, J shed 0 bases, and the junction held 8 bases outside the gene matches. CDR1 and CDR2 (germline): LNHNV, YYDKDF (reference sequence). CDR3 sequence reads: CATSSGDRASSYEQYF. CDR3 nucleotide sequence: TGTGCCACCAGCAGTGGTGACAGGGCGTCCTCCTACGAGCAGTACTTC.

This clonotype was counted a single time. A much larger clone differs by one base, so this may be a read error. The V call is TRBV30, the J call TRBJ1-5; 7 nucleotides line up with TRBD1. In germline, CDR1 is GTSNPN, CDR2 SVGIG (reference sequence). V was pared by 1 base and J by 12 bases, with 12 bases of the junction left unmatched. The CDR3 contains 14 residues. The CDR3 DNA sequence: TGTGCCTGGAGTGCTACAGGGGACCCACCGCTCCAGCATTTT. Protein product: CAWSATGDPPLQHF. The full variable domain, completed using reference TRBV30 and TRBJ1-5, is SQTIHQWPATLVQPVGSPLSLECTVEGTSNPNLYWYRQAAGRGLQLLFYSVGIGQISSEVPQNLSASRPQDRQFILSSKKLLLSDSGFYLCAWSATGDPPLQHFGDGTRLSIL.